This T cell receptor beta chain was profiled in a study of blood T cell repertoires in COVID-19. Study-wide background: Material from acute and convalescent COVID-19 was sourced from the United States, Italy and Spain. PBMCs, B-cell-depleted T cells, or T cells provided the cDNA or gDNA that made up the material.

How the authors handled the data: Amplifying reference gene primers gave estimates of nucleated cell counts. TCRdb's table, derived via immunoSEQ multiplex PCR, lists solely in-frame clones and lacks some. The D gene and trimming were derived from the DNA, and the V and J assignments and clone size from that table. The table lists about 110,000 clones, about 87% of them singletons. This CDR3 spans 10 amino acids. CDR1 is WNHNN, CDR2 SYGVQD, per germline (reference sequence). V was cut by 8 bases and J by 11 bases, with 12 bases left in between. The TCR was taken from a man between 45 and 60 years old with active or convalescent COVID-19. J is TRBJ1-1 and V is TRBV10-1; unclear D gene. Sequenced: peripheral blood. For the CDR3, the DNA is TGCGCCAGCGAGACTATAGGGGCTTTCTTT. Translated: CASETIGAFF.